This is a list of T cell receptor beta chains from one sample in a study of cytomegalovirus exposure and HLA in healthy donors. Here immunoSEQ multiplex PCR was the method, and the copy in TCRdb shows in-frame clones only, minus some. This sample has about 150,000 clones, with around three quarters found just once. The specimen sequenced was PBMCs. The origin of the receptors is a woman between 35 and 50 years old in good health and CMV-seronegative. Each CDR3 is given with its conserved first and last residue. The order of the fields is D gene, V gene, clone size, J gene, CDR3 DNA, CDR3 protein. A D gene is named only where the DNA matches it firmly. Only some rows state a clone size, as once, few, many or a class for expanded clones.

d_gene: TRBD1
v_gene: TRBV2
abundance: NA
j_gene: TRBJ2-3
CDR3nt: TGTGCCAGCAGTGAAGCGGGGGACAGTGTTCCGTATTTT
CDR3aa: CASSEAGDSVPYF

d_gene: TRBD2
v_gene: TRBV27
abundance: once
j_gene: TRBJ2-7
CDR3nt: TGTGCCAGCAGCTTACTAGCGGGGGCCCCTCGCGAGCAGTACTTC
CDR3aa: CASSLLAGAPREQYF

d_gene: NA
v_gene: TRBV19
abundance: NA
j_gene: TRBJ1-5
CDR3nt: TGTGCCAGTAGTACACAAAAAAATCAGCCCCAGCATTTT
CDR3aa: CASSTQKNQPQHF

d_gene: TRBD1
v_gene: TRBV2
abundance: NA
j_gene: TRBJ2-3
CDR3nt: TGTGCCAGCAGCACTACAGGGGCGGGCACAGATACGCAGTATTTT
CDR3aa: CASSTTGAGTDTQYF

d_gene: TRBD2
v_gene: TRBV5-4
abundance: few
j_gene: TRBJ2-5
CDR3nt: TGTGCCAGCACCAATTTTTGGGCTAGCGGGGGACGGGAGACCCAGTACTTC
CDR3aa: CASTNFWASGGRETQYF

d_gene: NA
v_gene: TRBV2
abundance: few
j_gene: TRBJ2-3
CDR3nt: TGTGCCAGCAGCTACGGACAGCCCCCTCCGTACACAGATACGCAGTATTTT
CDR3aa: CASSYGQPPPYTDTQYF

d_gene: NA
v_gene: TRBV7-9
abundance: NA
j_gene: TRBJ2-7
CDR3nt: TGTGCCAGCGCACATCCGGCGGGCTTGGCCCCCTACGAGCAGTACTTC
CDR3aa: CASAHPAGLAPYEQYF

d_gene: TRBD2
v_gene: TRBV28
abundance: NA
j_gene: TRBJ2-3
CDR3nt: TGTGCCATAACGGGGGGGGCTTTTCTAGATACGCAGTATTTT
CDR3aa: CAITGGAFLDTQYF

d_gene: NA
v_gene: TRBV5-1
abundance: NA
j_gene: TRBJ1-2
CDR3nt: TGCGCCAGCCTGGGCGATAACTATGGCTACACCTTC
CDR3aa: CASLGDNYGYTF

d_gene: TRBD1
v_gene: TRBV2
abundance: NA
j_gene: TRBJ2-1
CDR3nt: TGTGCCAGCAGTTCTCGTTCCCGGGACAGGGTTGGTGAGCAGTTCTTC
CDR3aa: CASSSRSRDRVGEQFF

d_gene: NA
v_gene: TRBV2
abundance: few
j_gene: TRBJ2-5
CDR3nt: TGTGCCAGCACCCCGGTGGGGGCAGAGACCCAGTACTTC
CDR3aa: CASTPVGAETQYF

d_gene: NA
v_gene: TRBV5-1
abundance: NA
j_gene: TRBJ1-6
CDR3nt: TGCGCCAGCAGCTTGGGACAGGCCGATAATTCACCCCTCCACTTT
CDR3aa: CASSLGQADNSPLHF

d_gene: TRBD1
v_gene: TRBV19
abundance: NA
j_gene: TRBJ1-5
CDR3nt: TGTGCCAGTAGAGAGTGGGGACAGGGCCATCAGCCCCAGCATTTT
CDR3aa: CASREWGQGHQPQHF